This passage covers 17 T cell receptor beta chains from one sample sequenced in a study of T-cell memory formation after mild COVID-19. A single record per CDR3 protein comes from TCRdb applying MiXCR to the 5' RACE reads. The table has about 290,000 distinct CDR3 sequences, around 17% seen once. The material sequenced was PBMCs or a T cell subset sorted from them (not recorded which). The receptors were sampled from a man aged 18-30 years who had mild COVID-19 (a few samples of this study predate the infection). Cell type and time point are not known.

The rearrangement uses TRBV5-1 and TRBJ1-2, with a tentative D call TRBD1 (6 bases). This CDR3 has 12 amino acids. Trimming removed 0 bases at V and 8 bases at J, with 8 bases between. Germline values: CDR1 SGHRS, CDR2 YFSETQ. The CDR3 reads CASSLEGGGYTF. Written as DNA, the CDR3 is TGCGCCAGCAGCTTGGAGGGGGGCGGCTACACCTTC.

This clonotype was seen only a few times. The V gene is TRBV7-2, the J gene TRBJ2-5, with 11 bases fitting TRBD1. The CDR3 runs to 15 residues. After removal of 5 bases from V and 5 bases from J, the junction contained 7 bases not matched to a gene. The germline gives CDR1 SGHTA, CDR2 FQGNSA. Here the CDR3 reads CASSQRTGGAETQYF. In nucleotides, the CDR3 is TGTGCCAGCAGCCAGCGGACAGGGGGCGCGGAGACCCAGTACTTC. Drawing the rest from reference TRBV7-2 and TRBJ2-5, the complete variable domain is GAGVSQSPSNKVTEKGKDVELRCDPISGHTALYWYRQSLGQGLEFLIYFQGNSAPDKSGLPSDRFSAERTGGSVSTLTIQRTQQEDSAVYLCASSQRTGGAETQYFGPGTRLLVL.

This clonotype has a handful of counts. The V call is TRBV4-2, the J call TRBJ1-6, with D unclear. This CDR3 has 15 amino acids. Germline assignment: CDR1 LGHNA and CDR2 YNFKEQ. V lost 0 bases and J 9 bases, leaving 12 bases between the germline ends. In DNA, the CDR3 is TGTGCCAGCAGCCAAGACCAACCGGAGGTTTCACCCCTCCACTTT. It is translated as CASSQDQPEVSPLHF.

The chain has TRBV10-3 and TRBJ1-1; 7 bases line up with TRBD1. Germline V lookup: CDR1 ENHRY, CDR2 SYGVKD. With V trimmed by 7 bases and J by 2 bases, 13 bases remained unmatched. The CDR3 is made up of 16 amino acids. This CDR3 is CAINSGQGVSNTEAFF. The CDR3 DNA is TGTGCCATCAACTCGGGGCAGGGGGTTAGTAACACTGAAGCTTTCTTT.

This clonotype was counted between two and nine times. The chain joins TRBV28 to TRBJ2-1; D is perhaps TRBD2 (5 bases). Germline V lookup: CDR1 MDHEN, CDR2 SYDVKM. V gave up 6 bases and J gave up 8 bases, with 20 bases separating them. The CDR3 covers 15 residues. CDR3 nucleotide sequence: TGTGCCAGCAGCCCTAAGGAATTATGGAGGTATGAGCAGTTCTTC. It is translated as CASSPKELWRYEQFF.

This clonotype was detected a few times. The V and J genes are TRBV10-3 and TRBJ2-6; D ambiguous. The germline CDR1 and CDR2 sequences are ENHRY and SYGVKD. This CDR3 has 18 residues. V lost 3 bases to trimming and J lost 2 bases, with 17 bases between them. The CDR3 loop is CAISDRRQMDTGANVLTF. CDR3 sequence (DNA): TGTGCCATCAGTGACCGTAGACAAATGGATACTGGGGCCAACGTCCTGACTTTC.

This chain uses TRBV5-1 with TRBJ2-3; D might be TRBD2 (6 bases). The CDR3 totals 17 residues. Germline CDR1 SGHRS, CDR2 YFSETQ. V was trimmed by 2 bases and J by 0 bases, leaving 16 bases between them. The CDR3 here is CASSFYNGGPSTDTQYF. For the CDR3, the DNA is TGCGCCAGCAGCTTTTATAACGGGGGTCCTAGCACAGATACGCAGTATTTT.

The chain couples TRBV7-2 to TRBJ1-6, with 10 bases aligning to TRBD1. This CDR3 contains 14 residues. CDR1 is SGHTA and CDR2 is FQGNSA in the germline V gene. The J segment lost 12 bases and the V segment lost 4 bases, leaving 6 bases of the junction unmatched. DNA of the CDR3: TGTGCCAGCAGCTCAGGGGACAGGGGCGGACCCCTCCACTTT. Translating it yields CASSSGDRGGPLHF.

The chain has TRBV5-1 and TRBJ2-3; TRBD2 agrees at 9 bases. Germline CDR1 reads SGHRS; CDR2 reads YFSETQ. The J segment lost 3 bases and the V segment lost 3 bases, leaving 8 bases of the junction unmatched. The CDR3 length is 16 residues. The DNA of the CDR3 is TGCGCCAGCAGCTCGGGACTAGCAGGAGCTACAGATACGCAGTATTTT. It codes for CASSSGLAGATDTQYF.

The chain employs TRBV6-2 or TRBV6-3 and TRBJ2-1; TRBD1 agrees at 11 bases. Germline CDR1 and CDR2: MNHEY and SVGEGT. The CDR3 length is 13 residues. V dropped 8 bases and J dropped 8; count of bases not matched to a gene: 5. The CDR3 DNA reads as TGTGCCAGCCGCGGACAGGGGGCCTATGAGCAGTTCTTC. Translating gives CASRGQGAYEQFF.

By proportion, this clonotype is medium-sized. The chain carries TRBV5-1 and TRBJ1-1, with 9 bases fitting TRBD1. Germline assignment: CDR1 SGHRS and CDR2 YFSETQ. V shed 3 bases and J 5 bases; nucleotides not matched to a gene: 8. The CDR3 has 15 amino acids. This CDR3 is CASSSGTGQATEAFF. Here the CDR3 DNA reads TGCGCCAGCAGCTCCGGGACAGGGCAGGCGACTGAAGCTTTCTTT.

In this sample, this clonotype turned up a few times. The chain is built from TRBV27 and TRBJ2-3, with 8 bases aligning to TRBD2. Germline CDR1 and CDR2: MNHEY and SMNVEV (reference sequence). The CDR3 consists of 18 residues. After removal of 3 bases from V and 1 base from J, the junction contained 12 bases not matched to a gene. The CDR3 loop reads CASSLVRGGQSGTDTQYF. CDR3 nucleotides: TGTGCCAGCAGTTTGGTCCGGGGGGGCCAATCCGGCACAGATACGCAGTATTTT.

V and J are TRBV7-2 and TRBJ2-2, with 8 bases that match TRBD2. The CDR3 loop spans 14 amino acids. Germline CDR1 SGHTA, CDR2 FQGNSA. V shed 6 bases and J 7 bases; nucleotides not matched to a gene: 7. The CDR3 DNA reads as TGTGCCAGCAGAACCGGGACTAGTCGCGGGGAGCTGTTTTTT. Translating gives CASRTGTSRGELFF.

This clonotype was detected only a few times. The chain uses TRBV4-3 and TRBJ2-3, with a weak D call TRBD1 (6 bases). The CDR3 has 15 residues. Germline V gene data show CDR1 as LGHNA and CDR2 as YSLEER. Trimming removed 1 base from V and 6 bases from J, with 14 bases in between. The CDR3 region has the DNA TGCGCCAGCAGCCAAGGGGGTTCAGGGGCGGATACGCAGTATTTT. It specifies CASSQGGSGADTQYF.

This sequence joins TRBV3-1 and TRBJ2-3; 8 nucleotides match TRBD2. CDR1 is LGHDT and CDR2 is YNNKEL in the germline V gene (reference sequence). CDR3 length: 14 residues. The V gene end was trimmed by 8 bases and the J gene end by 6 bases; junction bases not matched to a gene: 10. The CDR3 region is CASASGGPEDTQYF. The CDR3 DNA sequence: TGTGCCAGCGCCTCGGGGGGGCCCGAGGATACGCAGTATTTT.

A few counts support this clonotype. This chain joins TRBV27 and TRBJ2-2; D is possibly TRBD1 (6 bases). CDR1 and CDR2 from the germline V gene are MNHEY and SMNVEV (reference sequence). V lost 8 bases, J lost 5 bases, and 18 bases lay in between. The CDR3 loop spans 15 amino acids. CDR3 in DNA: TGTGCCAGCTCTAGGGGGATCCGAGATACCGGGGAGCTGTTTTTT. Protein product: CASSRGIRDTGELFF.

There are a few counts of this clonotype. The rearrangement joins TRBV4-1 to TRBJ2-1; tentatively, D is TRBD1 or TRBD2 (6 bases each). Trimming shortened V by 3 bases and J by 6 bases, and 12 bases separated the two germline ends. The CDR3 contains 14 residues. Germline V CDR1 and CDR2: MGHRA, YSYEKL. The CDR3 DNA follows: TGCGCCAGCAGCCAGAGGGGGACTGGCAATGAGCAGTTCTTC. Encoded protein: CASSQRGTGNEQFF.